Following are 12 T cell receptor beta chains from one sample sequenced in a study of control samples from healthy donors and cancer patients. Generated by immunoSEQ multiplex PCR, the TCRdb table keeps only in-frame clones and is missing some. Found here are some 170,000 clones, over 90% of them singletons; the top ten hold about 0.94%. Source material: blood. All receptors come from a woman aged 25 to 39 in good health.

The rearrangement links TRBV19 to TRBJ1-5; no definite D call. V was cut by 1 base and J by 4 bases, with 5 bases left in between. The CDR3 loop spans 13 amino acids. The germline V gene encodes CDR1 LNHDA and CDR2 SQIVND (reference sequence). The CDR3 nucleotides are TGTGCCAGTAGTATAGTTAATAATCAGCCCCAGCATTTT. This sequence encodes CASSIVNNQPQHF.

CDR3 bases: TGTGCCAGCACCCCGGGTCTGAATGAAAAACTGTTTTTT. This gives the protein CASTPGLNEKLFF. The V gene is TRBV25-1, the J gene TRBJ1-4; D is unresolved. There are 13 residues in the CDR3. With 7 bases removed from V and 5 bases from J, the gap between germline ends came to 11 bases. Germline CDR1 and CDR2: MGHDK and SYGVNS.

V is TRBV19 and J is TRBJ1-1; TRBD1 agrees at 8 bases. V lost 6 bases to trimming and J lost 1 base; unmatched junction nucleotides: 4. The CDR3 runs to 14 residues. CDR1 is LNHDA and CDR2 is SQIVND in the germline V gene (reference sequence). CDR3 DNA sequence: TGTGCCAGTAGACTCGGACAGGGGAACACTGAAGCTTTCTTT. Translation gives CASRLGQGNTEAFF. Variable domain in full (rest from reference TRBV19 and TRBJ1-1): DGGITQSPKYLFRKEGQNVTLSCEQNLNHDAMYWYRQDPGQGLRLIYYSQIVNDFQKGDIAEGYSVSREKKESFPLTVTSAQKNPTAFYLCASRLGQGNTEAFFGQGTRLTVV.

The V and J genes are TRBV12-1 and TRBJ2-1; TRBD1 is the table's D call and was not checked against the DNA. TRBV12-1 is noted as a pseudogene. The CDR3 extends over 15 amino acids. CDR3 residues: CASSSTGYSYNEQFF. CDR3 bases: TGTGCCAGCAGCTCGACAGGGTACTCCTACAATGAGCAGTTCTTC.

The chain recombines TRBV27 with TRBJ1-3; D unresolved. CDR1 and CDR2 (germline): MNHEY, SMNVEV (reference sequence). The CDR3 is 15 amino acids. V was pared by 4 bases and J by 7 bases, with 17 bases between. The CDR3 DNA sequence: TGTGCCAGCAGTTACACCCGGGGAGCGGGGAACACCATATATTTT. Its protein is CASSYTRGAGNTIYF.

The J gene is TRBJ1-2, the V gene TRBV25-1; TRBD1 aligns across 7 bases. V shed 3 bases, J shed 9 bases, and the junction held 7 bases outside the gene matches. Per germline, CDR1 MGHDK and CDR2 SYGVNS. This CDR3 region has 13 residues. The CDR3 sequence: CASSDAGQPSYTF. CDR3 nucleotides: TGTGCCAGCAGTGACGCGGGACAGCCCAGCTACACCTTC.

V and J are TRBV5-1 and TRBJ2-7; TRBD2 agrees at 15 bases. The germline CDR1 and CDR2 sequences are SGHRS and YFSETQ. CDR3 size: 16 residues. The junction had 8 bases not matched to a gene; V was cut back by 4 bases and J by 6 bases. The CDR3 region is CASSGTSGRPSLEQYF. In DNA, the CDR3 is TGCGCCAGCAGCGGGACTAGCGGGAGGCCCTCCCTCGAGCAGTACTTC.

V usage is TRBV27 and J usage is TRBJ1-1; 8 bases are shared with TRBD1. The CDR3 runs to 16 residues. Trimming cost V 6 bases and J 4 bases; bases outside gene matches: 13. Germline V gives CDR1 MNHEY, CDR2 SMNVEV (reference sequence). CDR3 nucleotides: TGTGCCAGCAGCACCTTGGCAGGGGGCAGGAGCACTGAAGCTTTCTTT. As protein: CASSTLAGGRSTEAFF.

This chain connects TRBV6-6 to TRBJ1-1; unclear D gene. Trimming took 4 bases from V and 9 from J, leaving 9 bases between them. The CDR3 runs to 11 residues. Germline V lookup: CDR1 MNHNY, CDR2 SVGAGI (reference sequence). CDR3 sequence: CASSLAFKAFF. CDR3 in DNA: TGTGCCAGCAGTTTAGCCTTTAAAGCTTTCTTT.

The genes are TRBV15 and TRBJ2-3; TRBD2 aligns across 8 bases. Germline trimming cut 0 bases from V and 2 bases from J; bases unmatched to any gene: 7. The germline V gene has CDR1 LNHNV and CDR2 YYDKDF (reference sequence). This CDR3 contains 17 residues. The CDR3 nucleotides are TGTGCCACCAGCAGAGATGTAACGGGGGGGGACACAGATACGCAGTATTTT. Amino acids: CATSRDVTGGDTDTQYF.

The chain combines TRBV6-5 with TRBJ1-1, with D maybe TRBD1 (5 bases). The germline V gene encodes CDR1 MNHEY and CDR2 SVGAGI. V lost 2 bases, J lost 5 bases, and 18 bases lay in between. The CDR3 consists of 16 residues. The CDR3 bases are TGTGCCAGCAGTTACCGACTGAGGGGTGAGGGAACTGAAGCTTTCTTT. Its translation: CASSYRLRGEGTEAFF.

This chain links TRBV2 with TRBJ2-7; D is unclear. CDR3 size: 14 residues. The V gene's germline CDR1 is SNHLY and CDR2 FYNNEI. V lost 0 bases and J lost 3, with 9 bases in between. This chain's CDR3 is CASSEALRGYEQYF. The CDR3 bases are TGTGCCAGCAGTGAAGCGCTTCGTGGCTACGAGCAGTACTTC.